What follows is one TCR beta chain and its context. This clonotype has a count of ten or more. It has no known antigen specificity. The input lacks base qualities; no much larger clone sits a single base away. CDR1 and CDR2, looked up from the germline V gene, are MDHEN and SYDVKM. Clipping removes 6 bases from V and 2 bases from J, with 5 as the unmatched junction base count. From the cysteine through the phenylalanine, the CDR3 covers 14 amino acids. Only CDR3 DNA is held: 42 bases, read in frame from base 1. The data were taken from a study of T-cell reconstitution after alpha-beta-depleted transplantation in children (dated by TCRdb to between 2015 and 2016). Concerning the study at large: Using TCR repertoire profiling, the study quantitatively followed how T-cell immune reconstitution unfolded in children after TCRalphabeta/CD19-depleted allogeneic hematopoietic cell transplantation.

Library prep was done by PCR. The reads were generated on an Illumina HiSeq 2500. Molecular barcoding was employed in the preparation of TCR libraries, with unique molecular identifiers being used to normalize TCRbeta repertoire quantification. The public reads were quality trimmed at Q25 with fastp and then assembled into clones with MiXCR by TCRdb, keeping productive beta chains. Here each entry gathers all rows of one CDR3 protein and keeps the most common genes and DNA. For this sample the table gives under 300,000 distinct CDR3 sequences, of which 9.7% were detected only once. The ten largest clonotypes hold 5.1% of the sample.

The TCR comes from a human donor who donated a stem cell graft to a child with SCID. The chain joins TRBV28 to TRBJ1-2; 8 central bases correspond to TRBD1. Source: PBMCs from the stem cell graft donor, taken from the stem cell graft. The CDR3: CASSGTGQNYGYTF. The nucleotides read TGTGCCAGCAGCGGGACAGGCCAGAACTATGGCTACACCTTC.